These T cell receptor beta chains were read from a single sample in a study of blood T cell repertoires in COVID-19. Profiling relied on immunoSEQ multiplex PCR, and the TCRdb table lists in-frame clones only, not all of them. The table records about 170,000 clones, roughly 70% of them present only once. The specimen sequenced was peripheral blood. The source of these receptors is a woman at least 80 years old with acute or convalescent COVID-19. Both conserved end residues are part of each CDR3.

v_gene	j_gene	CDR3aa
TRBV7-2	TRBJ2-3	CASSPGLARTDTQYF
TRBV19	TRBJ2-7	CASGGRYEQYF
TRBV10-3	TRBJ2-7	CAITATGSYEQYF
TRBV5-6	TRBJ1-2	CASSLGQAANYGYTF
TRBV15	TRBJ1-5	CATSRERRERQPQHF
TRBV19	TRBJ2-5	CASSIAGRSQETQYF
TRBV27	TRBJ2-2	CASSRSSGELFF
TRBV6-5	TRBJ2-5	CASSHLIAGDETQYF
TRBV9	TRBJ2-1	CASSEGQGGYNEQFF
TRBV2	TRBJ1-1	CASTSQGGTEAFF
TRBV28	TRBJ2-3	CASRVGAGETDTQYF
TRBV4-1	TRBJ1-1	CASSRGSDTEAFF
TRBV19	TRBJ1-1	CASRQGIEAFF
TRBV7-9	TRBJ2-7	CASSLGGTVYEQYF
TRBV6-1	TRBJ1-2	CASSESPHGDGYTF
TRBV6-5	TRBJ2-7	CASSLTVQYEQYF
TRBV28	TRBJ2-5	CASLPPGGTQYF
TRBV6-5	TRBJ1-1	CASATGERGTFF
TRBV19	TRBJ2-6	CASSLLGANVLTF
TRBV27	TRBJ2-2	CASSLSVRLGNTGELFF
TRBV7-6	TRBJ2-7	CASSLAGSSGSSYEQYF
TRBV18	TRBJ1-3	CASSPREGSSGNTIYF